One and the same sample provided the 8 T cell receptor beta chains below, sequenced in a study of cytomegalovirus exposure and HLA in healthy donors. Amplification used 60 Vbeta primers and 13 Jbeta primers. Using immunoSEQ multiplex PCR, the repertoire was profiled, and TCRdb retains in-frame clones only, with some absent. The profile covers about 130,000 clones, with 75% to 85% appearing a single time and approximately 8.4% taken by the ten largest. Input material: PBMCs. These receptors all stem from a young man in good health and CMV-seropositive.

A note on this clone: In the same sample, other DNA sequences code for this CDR3. The chain is built from TRBV5-1 and TRBJ1-2; D possibly corresponds to TRBD1 (5 bases). The CDR3 loop spans 15 amino acids. CDR1 and CDR2 (germline): SGHRS, YFSETQ. V was shortened by 2 bases and J by 0 bases, with 11 bases between the two germline ends. CDR3 nucleotide sequence: TGCGCCAGCAGCTTTGGGACTGCCGCTAACTATGGCTACACCTTC. Its translation is CASSFGTAANYGYTF.

The chain couples TRBV6-1 to TRBJ1-1; no clear D gene. This CDR3 spans 16 amino acids. Deletions cut 1 base from V and 4 bases from J, with 16 bases between. Germline values: CDR1 MNHNS, CDR2 SASEGT. Here the CDR3 reads CASSEEAAHRGTEAFF. The CDR3 DNA follows: TGTGCCAGCAGTGAAGAGGCGGCGCACCGGGGCACTGAAGCTTTCTTT.

CDR3 protein: CASSSDGWSSYNEQFF. As DNA, the CDR3 is TGTGCCAGCAGTTCCGACGGATGGAGCTCCTACAATGAGCAGTTCTTC. The chain combines TRBV6-6 with TRBJ2-1; D unresolved. The V and J ends lost 4 bases and 0 bases respectively, with 13 bases between them. This CDR3 spans 16 amino acids. Per the germline V gene, CDR1 is MNHNY and CDR2 is SVGAGI (reference sequence).

This rearrangement joins TRBV10-1 to TRBJ1-1, with 8 nucleotides matching TRBD1. The CDR3 contains 13 residues. Germline V lookup: CDR1 WNHNN, CDR2 SYGVQD (reference sequence). The V and J ends lost 4 bases and 5 bases, in that order; junction bases with no gene match: 3. The CDR3 bases are TGCGCCAGCAGTGGAAACAGGGGGACTGAAGCTTTCTTT. Translating gives CASSGNRGTEAFF.

DNA for the CDR3: TGCACCAGCAGCCAAGTACCCGGGACAGGGCATGAAAATGAAAAACTGTTTTTT. Encoded protein: CTSSQVPGTGHENEKLFF. This chain uses TRBV1 with TRBJ1-4; the table assigns TRBD1, which was not confirmed against the DNA. TRBV1 corresponds to a pseudogene. CDR3 length equals 18 residues.

This clone was counted between two and nine times. This rearrangement joins TRBV14 to TRBJ1-1; the D is unclear. V dropped 5 bases and J dropped 9 bases, with 13 bases sitting between them. Germline CDR1 is SGHDN and CDR2 is FVKESK. The CDR3 is 12 amino acids. The CDR3 protein is CASSAQRSKAFF. CDR3 DNA sequence: TGTGCCAGCAGCGCCCAGAGGAGTAAAGCTTTCTTT.

The chain recombines TRBV5-5 with TRBJ1-2; 8 bases map to TRBD1. Germline CDR1 and CDR2: SGHKS and YYEKEE (reference sequence). V lost 4 bases and J lost 5; bases outside the gene matches: 13. CDR3 length: 16 residues. DNA of the CDR3: TGTGCCAGCAGCGAGGGACAGGCGATTTGGGCTTATGGCTACACCTTC. It translates to CASSEGQAIWAYGYTF. Complete variable domain (other parts from reference TRBV5-5 and TRBJ1-2): DAGVTQSPTHLIKTRGQQVTLRCSPISGHKSVSWYQQVLGQGPQFIFQYYEKEERGRGNFPDRFSARQFPNYSSELNVNALLLGDSALYLCASSEGQAIWAYGYTFGSGTRLTVV.

J is TRBJ2-3 and V is TRBV5-4; the D gene is possibly TRBD2 (6 bases). Trimming removed 4 bases at V and 5 bases at J, with 17 bases between. The CDR3 covers 15 residues. Germline assignment: CDR1 SGHNT and CDR2 YYREEE (reference sequence). Written as DNA, the CDR3 is TGTGCCAGCAGCGCTCGGGGAGGTTGGGTAGATACGCAGTATTTT. The encoded protein is CASSARGGWVDTQYF.